A single T cell receptor (beta chain) is shown here with its context. The data were obtained in a study of cytomegalovirus exposure and HLA in healthy donors. The CDR3 runs to 15 residues. Looked up from germline, CDR1 is MNHEY and CDR2 is SMNVEV (reference sequence). V shed 8 bases, J shed 2 bases, and the junction held 5 bases outside the gene matches. The PCR contained 60 Vbeta and 13 Jbeta primers. Sequencing was performed with immunoSEQ multiplex PCR; in TCRdb, only in-frame clones are kept and a portion is missing. Here the sample spans about 190,000 clones, about 90% being singletons. The V call is TRBV27, the J call TRBJ2-3, with 12 bases identical to TRBD2. Material: PBMCs. The clonotype comes from a boy younger than 10 in good health and CMV-seronegative. The CDR3 reads CASSSGGVFTDTQYF. The CDR3 bases are TGTGCCAGCTCTAGCGGGGGGGTGTTCACAGATACGCAGTATTTT.